This T cell receptor beta chain is from a study of T cell responses to AZD1222 COVID-19 vaccine. This clone was observed a handful of times. Here immunoSEQ multiplex PCR was the method, and the copy in TCRdb shows in-frame clones only, minus some. The table records roughly 150,000 clones, 88% of them present only once. V was clipped by 5 bases and J by 0 bases, with 23 bases between them. The germline gives CDR1 MNHEY, CDR2 SMNVEV (reference sequence). The CDR3 runs 18 residues. The chain recombines TRBV27 with TRBJ2-7, with a weak D call TRBD2 (5 bases). This clonotype was obtained from an adult in good health. Sample: peripheral blood, taken on day 0 of MenACWY control vaccination. Here the CDR3 reads CASSPAPVLALPSYEQYF. CDR3 nucleotide sequence: TGTGCCAGCAGTCCGGCCCCCGTTCTAGCCCTGCCCTCCTACGAGCAGTACTTC.